A selection of T cell receptor beta chains follows, all from one sample in a study of OX40 agonist ivuxolimab in advanced cancers. The method was immunoSEQ multiplex PCR; TCRdb's version includes in-frame clones alone and lacks a portion of them. In the table there are approximately 68,000 clones, roughly 90% of which are singletons. Sample: CD4+ or CD8+ T cells sorted from blood, taken in a trial of the OX40 agonist ivuxolimab. These receptors came from an adult with an advanced solid tumor such as melanoma, head and neck, liver or kidney cancer. CDR3s include the opening cysteine and the closing phenylalanine or tryptophan. Each record gives: V gene, J gene, clone size, CDR3 length, D gene, CDR3 DNA, CDR3 protein. A D gene is named only where the DNA matches it firmly. Some rows have no size entry. The others give once, few or many, or a class for an expanded clone.

V: TRBV7-8
J: TRBJ2-7
size: -
length: 15
D: TRBD2
DNA: TGTGCCAGCAGCTTGGGAGCGGGAACCCGCTACGAGCAGTACTTC
CDR3: CASSLGAGTRYEQYF

V: TRBV5-1
J: TRBJ1-6
size: -
length: 14
D: TRBD1
DNA: TGCGCCAGCAGCTCCGGGGACAGCAATTCACCCCTCCACTTT
CDR3: CASSSGDSNSPLHF

V: TRBV7-9
J: TRBJ2-1
size: -
length: 18
D: -
DNA: TGTGCCAGCAGCCGTCAGTCCACCGGGACTCCCCCTTACAATGAGCAGTTCTTC
CDR3: CASSRQSTGTPPYNEQFF

V: TRBV19
J: TRBJ1-2
size: -
length: 12
D: -
DNA: TGTGCCAGTAGTGAAGGCTACTATGGCTACACCTTC
CDR3: CASSEGYYGYTF

V: TRBV5-1
J: TRBJ1-4
size: -
length: 13
D: -
DNA: TGCGCCAGCAGCTACGGGGCGAATGAAAAACTGTTTTTT
CDR3: CASSYGANEKLFF

V: TRBV6-1
J: TRBJ2-7
size: few
length: 11
D: -
DNA: TGTGCCAGCGGTGGACGTCCCGAGCAGTACTTC
CDR3: CASGGRPEQYF

V: TRBV19
J: TRBJ1-4
size: -
length: 12
D: TRBD1
DNA: TGTGCCAGTAGTTTCCAAACAGGGGAACTGTTTTTT
CDR3: CASSFQTGELFF

V: TRBV30
J: TRBJ2-2
size: -
length: 13
D: TRBD2
DNA: TGTGCCTTGTCAGCGGGAGGGCCCGGGGAGCTGTTTTTT
CDR3: CALSAGGPGELFF

V: TRBV19
J: TRBJ2-7
size: many
length: 13
D: TRBD2
DNA: TGTGCCAGTAGGGGCTTCGGGAGGCACGAGCAGTACTTC
CDR3: CASRGFGRHEQYF

V: TRBV19
J: TRBJ1-4
size: -
length: 15
D: -
DNA: TGTGCCAGTTCGATTGGACGGGTAAAACTTGAAAAACTGTTTTTT
CDR3: CASSIGRVKLEKLFF

V: TRBV7-2
J: TRBJ2-1
size: -
length: 14
D: -
DNA: TGTGCCAGCAGCCGGAGCCGGGGCCTCGGTGAGCAGTTCTTC
CDR3: CASSRSRGLGEQFF

V: TRBV10-3
J: TRBJ2-5
size: -
length: 15
D: TRBD1
DNA: TGTGCCATCAGTGAGTCAGGGGGCCAGGGGCAGACCCAGTACTTC
CDR3: CAISESGGQGQTQYF

V: TRBV2
J: TRBJ2-7
size: -
length: 15
D: TRBD1
DNA: TGTGCCAGCAGTGCGGGGGGACAGGGGGGCTCCGAGCAGTACTTC
CDR3: CASSAGGQGGSEQYF

V: TRBV4-1
J: TRBJ1-1
size: -
length: 17
D: TRBD1
DNA: TGCGCCAGCAGCTCGCAGTCCCCGGGACAGGGTAACACTGAAGCTTTCTTT
CDR3: CASSSQSPGQGNTEAFF

V: TRBV9
J: TRBJ2-2
size: -
length: 16
D: -
DNA: TGTGCCAGCAGCGTAGCTGGTCAGTTGGAGGCCGGGGAGCTGTTTTTT
CDR3: CASSVAGQLEAGELFF

V: TRBV19
J: TRBJ2-5
size: -
length: 12
D: -
DNA: TGTGCCAGTAGTTCCGTGGAGGAGACCCAGTACTTC
CDR3: CASSSVEETQYF

V: TRBV6-6
J: TRBJ1-1
size: once
length: 15
D: -
DNA: TGTGCCAGCATACTTGGCTCCCCGGCCGACACTGAAGCTTTCTTT
CDR3: CASILGSPADTEAFF

V: TRBV6-1
J: TRBJ2-3
size: -
length: 14
D: -
DNA: TGTGCCAGCAGTCAAGCAGGTGGAGCAGATACGCAGTATTTT
CDR3: CASSQAGGADTQYF

V: TRBV6-5
J: TRBJ2-7
size: -
length: 14
D: TRBD2
DNA: TGTGCCAGCAGCCCGGGACTAGCGGGAGTCGAGCAGTACTTC
CDR3: CASSPGLAGVEQYF

V: TRBV9
J: TRBJ2-6
size: -
length: 17
D: -
DNA: TGTGCCAGCAGCGTAGCTCCAGGAAACTCTGGGGCCAACGTCCTGACTTTC
CDR3: CASSVAPGNSGANVLTF

V: TRBV29-1
J: TRBJ1-2
size: -
length: 12
D: TRBD1
DNA: TGCAGCGTTGCGGGACAGAAATATGGCTACACCTTC
CDR3: CSVAGQKYGYTF

V: TRBV10-3
J: TRBJ2-7
size: few
length: 11
D: -
DNA: TGTGCCATCGGGGCTAGCCCGCAGCAGTACTTC
CDR3: CAIGASPQQYF

V: TRBV6-5
J: TRBJ1-5
size: -
length: 14
D: TRBD1
DNA: TGTGCCAGCAGTCAGGACAGGGGTAATCAGCCCCAGCATTTT
CDR3: CASSQDRGNQPQHF

V: TRBV5-4
J: TRBJ1-4
size: -
length: 14
D: TRBD1
DNA: TGTGCCAGCAGCCCGGGACAGCTCAATGAAAAACTGTTTTTT
CDR3: CASSPGQLNEKLFF

V: TRBV7-9
J: TRBJ1-5
size: -
length: 13
D: -
DNA: TGTGCCAGCACCCAGGAAGGGAGTCAGCCCCAGCATTTT
CDR3: CASTQEGSQPQHF

V: TRBV30
J: TRBJ1-3
size: -
length: 12
D: -
DNA: TGTGCCTGGAGTGTAATCGGTTCGAGCGCATATTTT
CDR3: CAWSVIGSSAYF

V: TRBV5-1
J: TRBJ2-5
size: -
length: 17
D: TRBD2
DNA: TGCGCCAGCAGGTCCGGGACTAGCGGGGGGTCCCAAGAGACCCAGTACTTC
CDR3: CASRSGTSGGSQETQYF

V: TRBV14
J: TRBJ1-1
size: few
length: 12
D: -
DNA: TGTGCCAGTCTAACAGATTACACTGAAGCTTTCTTT
CDR3: CASLTDYTEAFF